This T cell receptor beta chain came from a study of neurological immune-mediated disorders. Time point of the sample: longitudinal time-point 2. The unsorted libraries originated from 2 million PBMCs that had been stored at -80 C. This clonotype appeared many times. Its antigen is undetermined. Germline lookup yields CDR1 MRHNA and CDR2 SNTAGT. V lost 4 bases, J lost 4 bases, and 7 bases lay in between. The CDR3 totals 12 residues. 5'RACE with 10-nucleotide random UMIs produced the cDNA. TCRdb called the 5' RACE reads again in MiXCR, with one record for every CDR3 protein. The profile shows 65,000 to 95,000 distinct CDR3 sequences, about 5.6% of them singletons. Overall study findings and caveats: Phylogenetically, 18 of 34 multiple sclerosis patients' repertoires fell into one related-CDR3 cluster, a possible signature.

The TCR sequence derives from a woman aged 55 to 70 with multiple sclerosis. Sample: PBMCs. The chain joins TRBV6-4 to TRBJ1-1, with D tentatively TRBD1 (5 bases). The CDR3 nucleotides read TGTGCCAGCAGTGCCGGGGGCACTGAAGCTTTCTTT. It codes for CASSAGGTEAFF.